Listed below are T cell receptor beta chains from one sample, sequenced in a study of OX40 agonist ivuxolimab in advanced cancers. Assay: immunoSEQ multiplex PCR; the TCRdb copy retains only in-frame clones and omits some. The data contain around 72,000 clones, just over 85% of them singletons. Sample: CD4+ or CD8+ T cells sorted from blood, taken in a trial of the OX40 agonist ivuxolimab. The receptors were gathered from an adult with an advanced solid tumor such as melanoma, head and neck, liver or kidney cancer. CDR3s include the opening cysteine and the closing phenylalanine or tryptophan. D genes are given only for firm matches.

V,D,J,CDR3
TRBV6-1,TRBD1,TRBJ2-2,CASSEPGTVNTGELFF
TRBV19,.,TRBJ2-1,CASSPQRGVNEQFF
TRBV18,.,TRBJ2-3,CASSPGGAPDTQYF
TRBV28,TRBD2,TRBJ2-7,CASSLWRGEQYF
TRBV6-6,.,TRBJ1-5,CASSYRADPNQPQHF
TRBV6-6,TRBD1,TRBJ2-7,CASSYYDRGPREQYF
TRBV5-1,TRBD1,TRBJ1-1,CATGTGTGATEAFF
TRBV11-3,.,TRBJ2-3,CASSLGPARGTDTQYF
TRBV12-5,.,TRBJ2-1,CASGLRRAVYNEQFF
TRBV6-6,.,TRBJ2-5,CASSRRGIGETQYF
TRBV18,TRBD1,TRBJ1-1,CASSPQGQVTEAFF
TRBV10-2,.,TRBJ2-5,CASRLQETQYF
TRBV15,.,TRBJ2-5,CATSRDNGDLETQYF
TRBV6-1,.,TRBJ1-1,CATRTTNTEAFF
TRBV9,.,TRBJ1-6,CASSRGGENNSPLHF
TRBV19,TRBD2,TRBJ2-1,CASSMTSAHNEQFF
TRBV27,.,TRBJ2-1,CASSLGSTGIDEQFF
TRBV5-4,.,TRBJ1-1,CASSLGDTEAFF
TRBV4-2,.,TRBJ1-2,CASSLGYGYTF
TRBV11-2,.,TRBJ2-2,CASSLAHGEAGELFF
TRBV19,.,TRBJ1-1,CASSIGGATEAFF
TRBV7-6,.,TRBJ2-2,CASSRTTNTGELFF
TRBV19,TRBD1,TRBJ1-5,CASRGQGTGSNQPQHF
TRBV7-8,.,TRBJ2-7,CASSKNRDKVTEQYF
TRBV28,.,TRBJ1-1,CASSLAGLGAHTEAFF
TRBV4-2,.,TRBJ1-2,CASSHLSGGSGYTF
TRBV28,TRBD1,TRBJ2-5,CASSRDRQETQYF
TRBV7-6,.,TRBJ1-6,CASSVRGTNSPLHF
TRBV2,.,TRBJ1-2,CASSEQGSGYGYTF
TRBV25-1,.,TRBJ1-6,CASSAALGNSPLHF
TRBV4-2,.,TRBJ1-2,CASSQDGEGLYGYTF
TRBV30,TRBD1,TRBJ1-2,CAWVPGQGRGGYTF
TRBV4-1,TRBD1,TRBJ1-1,CASSHPDRVNTEAFF
TRBV16,TRBD2,TRBJ2-1,CASSQSLAGGDNEQFF
TRBV19,TRBD1,TRBJ1-5,CASTAGTGGINQPQHF
TRBV11-2,TRBD2,TRBJ2-3,CASSLKREGRADTQYF
TRBV18,.,TRBJ1-1,CASSRKTVMNTEAFF
TRBV28,.,TRBJ1-5,CASNPGGSNQPQHF
TRBV5-4,.,TRBJ2-1,CASSFPRGEGGDEQFF
TRBV7-2,.,TRBJ1-5,CAGSLGAGFGNQPQHF
TRBV6-1,.,TRBJ1-3,CASTWTGNTIYF
TRBV28,.,TRBJ2-3,CASERGDTQYF
TRBV5-1,TRBD1,TRBJ2-3,CASSGTVRDTDTQYF
TRBV4-1,.,TRBJ2-1,CASSQDGTSSSVNEQFF
TRBV5-4,TRBD1,TRBJ2-5,CASSRTGRGETQYF
TRBV6-5,TRBD1,TRBJ1-5,CASSRQGSNQPQHF
TRBV28,TRBD1,TRBJ1-5,CASSLGQGTQPQHF
TRBV5-1,.,TRBJ1-2,CASSLTAEGSYTF
TRBV6-5,.,TRBJ1-2,CASREVDYGYTF
TRBV2,.,TRBJ2-1,CASRVSGSYNEQFF
TRBV6-4,.,TRBJ2-3,CASKPNNLGDTQYF
TRBV11-2,TRBD2,TRBJ2-2,CASSLETGLAGVVAGELFF
TRBV7-8,.,TRBJ2-1,CASSLAYNEQFF